This T cell receptor beta chain was sequenced for a study of cytomegalovirus exposure and HLA in healthy donors. The study's findings and limits: A later analysis found TCR association rates differed by HLA locus, highest for DRB1 and lowest for HLA-C. A later analysis reportedly found that, within productive TCRs, an Asian-associated ancestry cluster had fewer N-insertions than the mean observed across the roughly 700 donors.

Primers: 60 Vbeta forward and 13 Jbeta reverse. Here immunoSEQ multiplex PCR was the method, and the copy in TCRdb shows in-frame clones only, minus some. The repertoire consists of approximately 61,000 clones, with about 80% occurring once and the leading ten covering roughly 51%. With V trimmed by 4 bases and J by 4 bases, 4 bases remained unmatched. Germline V gene data show CDR1 as SEHNR and CDR2 as FQNEAQ (reference sequence). This CDR3 has 14 residues. This clone was observed a handful of times. Its antigen remains unknown. The chain is built from TRBV7-9 and TRBJ1-2; 9 bases agree with TRBD1. The sample comprised PBMCs. The receptor was isolated from a man over 45 in good health and CMV-seropositive. CDR3 protein: CASSSTGGGYGYTF. The CDR3 coding sequence is TGTGCCAGCAGCTCTACAGGGGGCGGCTATGGCTACACCTTC.